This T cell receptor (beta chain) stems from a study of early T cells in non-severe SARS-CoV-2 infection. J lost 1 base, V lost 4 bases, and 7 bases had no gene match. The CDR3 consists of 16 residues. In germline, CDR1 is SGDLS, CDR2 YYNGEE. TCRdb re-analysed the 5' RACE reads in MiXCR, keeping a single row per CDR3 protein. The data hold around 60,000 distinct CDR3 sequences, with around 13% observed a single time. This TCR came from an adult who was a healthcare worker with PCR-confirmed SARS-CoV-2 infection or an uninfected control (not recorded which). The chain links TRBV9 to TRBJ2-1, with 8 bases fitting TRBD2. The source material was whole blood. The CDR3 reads CASSPPGGASYNEQFF. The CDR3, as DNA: TGTGCCAGCAGCCCCCCGGGGGGGGCGTCCTACAATGAGCAGTTCTTC.